These 26 T cell receptor beta chains share one sample of origin, sequenced in a study of blood T cell repertoires in COVID-19. Here immunoSEQ multiplex PCR was the method, and the copy in TCRdb shows in-frame clones only, minus some. The table lists 60,000 to 80,000 clones, about 91% of them singletons. Sequenced material: peripheral blood. These receptors all come from a woman aged 70-85 years with acute or convalescent COVID-19.

The chain uses TRBV29-1 and TRBJ1-4; D is ambiguous. CDR1 and CDR2 (germline): SQVTM, ANQGSEA. The V end was cut by 4 bases, the J end by 4 bases, with 10 bases between. The length of the CDR3 is 13 residues. CDR3 residues: CSVAVTINEKLFF. The CDR3 DNA sequence: TGCAGCGTTGCGGTGACAATTAATGAAAAACTGTTTTTT.

A single count supports this clone. The chain has TRBV6-5 and TRBJ2-2, with 9 bases aligning to TRBD2. V trimming: 8 bases; J trimming: 0 bases; junction bases outside the gene matches: 4. Germline V gene sequence: CDR1 MNHEY, CDR2 SVGAGI. The CDR3 is 15 residues long. CDR3 sequence (DNA): TGTGCCAGCGGTCGCGGGGGGGCGAACACCGGGGAGCTGTTTTTT. Translating gives CASGRGGANTGELFF.

The chain has TRBV3-1 (or the pseudogene TRBV3-2) and TRBJ1-4; unclear D gene. V gave up 3 bases and J gave up 4 bases, with 6 bases separating them. This CDR3 contains 13 residues. Germline V gives CDR1 LGHDT, CDR2 YNNKEL (reference sequence). CDR3 sequence reads: CASSQGSNEKLFF. The CDR3 DNA reads TGTGCCAGCAGCCAGGGGAGTAATGAAAAACTGTTTTTT.

J is TRBJ1-2 and V is TRBV28; D ambiguous. Trimming removed 6 bases from V and 8 bases from J, with 25 bases in between. CDR3 length: 16 residues. In germline, CDR1 is MDHEN, CDR2 SYDVKM. Here the CDR3 DNA reads TGTGCCAGCAGCCCCCCTCGCCCGGCGGAGGACTCCGGCTACACCTTC. It translates to CASSPPRPAEDSGYTF.

The V and J genes are TRBV6-1 and TRBJ2-7, with D perhaps matching TRBD1 (5 bases). V lost 5 bases, J lost 1 base, and 15 bases lay in between. Germline lookup yields CDR1 MNHNS and CDR2 SASEGT. The CDR3 spans 15 residues. The CDR3 nucleotides read TGTGCCAGCAGTCTCAACCCGACAGTATCCTACGAGCAGTACTTC. Its protein is CASSLNPTVSYEQYF.

This chain joins TRBV19 and TRBJ2-6, with a tentative D call TRBD1 (6 bases). Trimming left V 8 bases short and J 0 bases short, with 8 bases between. Germline V gene lookup returns CDR1 LNHDA and CDR2 SQIVND (reference sequence). The CDR3 spans 14 residues. The CDR3 DNA reads TGTGCCAGTGCACAGGGCTCTGGGGCCAACGTCCTGACTTTC. Its translation: CASAQGSGANVLTF.

V gene TRBV6-5 combines with J gene TRBJ1-2, with TRBD1 identical over 8 bases. V dropped 0 bases and J dropped 5; count of bases not matched to a gene: 5. The CDR3 is made up of 15 amino acids. Germline CDR1 reads MNHEY; CDR2 reads SVGAGI. CDR3 bases: TGTGCCAGCAGTTACTCGCGGACAGGGTGGTATGGCTACACCTTC. It yields the protein CASSYSRTGWYGYTF.

The chain links TRBV28 to TRBJ2-2; D is possibly TRBD2 (5 bases). V was clipped by 3 bases and J by 5 bases, with 13 bases between them. The germline gives CDR1 MDHEN, CDR2 SYDVKM. The CDR3 is 15 residues long. As DNA, the CDR3 is TGTGCCAGCAGTTTCCTACTAGGTGGGACCGGGGAGCTGTTTTTT. This sequence encodes CASSFLLGGTGELFF.

The rearrangement uses TRBV28 and TRBJ1-5; 7 bases line up with TRBD1. V dropped 6 bases and J dropped 2; count of bases not matched to a gene: 7. This CDR3 contains 15 residues. CDR1 and CDR2 from the germline V gene are MDHEN and SYDVKM. CDR3 loop: CASSPLDRGNQPQHF. CDR3 sequence (DNA): TGTGCCAGCAGCCCACTCGACAGGGGCAATCAGCCCCAGCATTTT.

The chain couples TRBV10-1 to TRBJ1-5; 7 bases are a match to TRBD1. Per germline, CDR1 WNHNN and CDR2 SYGVQD (reference sequence). The CDR3 has 19 amino acids. Losses at the gene ends were 2 bases for V and 5 bases for J; bases not matched to a gene: 18. CDR3 coding DNA: TGCGCCAGCAGTGAGATTCTTCGGTGGGGGACAGCCCCCGATCAGCCCCAGCATTTT. This sequence encodes CASSEILRWGTAPDQPQHF.

The V gene is TRBV2, the J gene TRBJ2-7, with D unresolved. Germline CDR1 and CDR2: SNHLY and FYNNEI. Between the trimmed V and J ends, which lost 1 base and 2 bases, there was a span of 9 bases. The CDR3 runs 14 residues. The CDR3 nucleotides are TGTGCCAGCAGTGAAGGGCAGGCCCCCTACGAGCAGTACTTC. It codes for CASSEGQAPYEQYF. Full variable domain (rest looked up from reference TRBV2 and TRBJ2-7): EPEVTQTPSHQVTQMGQEVILRCVPISNHLYFYWYRQILGQKVEFLVSFYNNEISEKSEIFDDQFSVERPDGSNFTLKIRSTKLEDSAMYFCASSEGQAPYEQYFGPGTRLTVT.

The chain combines TRBV6-1 with TRBJ1-1, with D perhaps matching TRBD1 (6 bases). CDR1 and CDR2 from the germline V gene are MNHNS and SASEGT. V was shortened by 2 bases and J by 1 base, with 11 bases between the two germline ends. The CDR3 sequence is 15 residues long. CDR3 DNA sequence: TGTGCCAGCAGTGAAAGGACAGCGGCGAACACTGAAGCTTTCTTT. This translates into CASSERTAANTEAFF.

This chain links TRBV6-2 or TRBV6-3 with TRBJ1-4; 9 nucleotides align to TRBD1. The V and J ends lost 5 bases and 7 bases, in that order; junction bases with no gene match: 8. Germline V gene lookup returns CDR1 MNHEY and CDR2 SVGEGT. The CDR3 contains 15 residues. In DNA form, the CDR3 reads TGTGCCAGCAGTCGAACAGGGGGCAGAAGTGAAAAACTGTTTTTT. Protein sequence: CASSRTGGRSEKLFF.

This chain's CDR3 is CASSAPGQGVGNQPQHF. Written as DNA, the CDR3 is TGTGCCAGTAGTGCCCCGGGACAGGGAGTCGGGAATCAGCCCCAGCATTTT. V gene TRBV19 combines with J gene TRBJ1-5; 9 bases are a match to TRBD1. Germline CDR1 and CDR2: LNHDA and SQIVND (reference sequence). The CDR3 is 17 amino acids. V gave up 5 bases and J gave up 4 bases; unmatched junction bases: 12. The full variable domain, in which reference TRBV19 and TRBJ1-5 provide the parts outside the CDR3, is DGGITQSPKYLFRKEGQNVTLSCEQNLNHDAMYWYRQDPGQGLRLIYYSQIVNDFQKGDIAEGYSVSREKKESFPLTVTSAQKNPTAFYLCASSAPGQGVGNQPQHFGDGTRLSIL.

V gene TRBV5-1 combines with J gene TRBJ1-6; D perhaps matches TRBD1 (5 bases). Looked up from germline, CDR1 is SGHRS and CDR2 is YFSETQ. Between the trimmed V and J ends, which lost 0 bases and 3 bases, there was a span of 7 bases. This CDR3 comprises 15 residues. This CDR3 reads CASSLEGVYNSPLHF. The CDR3 DNA sequence: TGCGCCAGCAGCTTGGAAGGGGTCTATAATTCACCCCTCCACTTT. The entire variable domain, with the rest obtained from reference TRBV5-1 and TRBJ1-6, is as follows: KAGVTQTPRYLIKTRGQQVTLSCSPISGHRSVSWYQQTPGQGLQFLFEYFSETQRNKGNFPGRFSGRQFSNSRSEMNVSTLELGDSALYLCASSLEGVYNSPLHFGNGTRLTVT.

This clone was observed a handful of times. The rearrangement links TRBV5-4 to TRBJ1-3; possibly TRBD1 for D (6 bases). Germline V lookup: CDR1 SGHNT, CDR2 YYREEE (reference sequence). V gave up 4 bases and J gave up 8 bases, with 10 bases separating them. CDR3 length: 12 amino acids. The CDR3 DNA reads as TGTGCCAGCAGCATCGACAGGCACACCATATATTTT. It is translated as CASSIDRHTIYF.

The chain carries TRBV9 and TRBJ2-3, with 10 positions matching TRBD2. J was trimmed by 0 bases and V by 4 bases; bases with no gene match: 8. Germline V CDR1 and CDR2: SGDLS, YYNGEE. The CDR3 is 17 residues long. DNA for the CDR3: TGTGCCAGCAGCCCCCGACTAGCGGGCTTTAGCACAGATACGCAGTATTTT. Protein product: CASSPRLAGFSTDTQYF. Full variable domain (rest looked up from reference TRBV9 and TRBJ2-3): DSGVTQTPKHLITATGQRVTLRCSPRSGDLSVYWYQQSLDQGLQFLIQYYNGEERAKGNILERFSAQQFPDLHSELNLSSLELGDSALYFCASSPRLAGFSTDTQYFGPGTRLTVL.

V and J are TRBV15 and TRBJ2-4; TRBD1 matches at 8 bases. There are 15 residues in the CDR3. Trimming at V came to 2 bases and at J to 5 bases, leaving 5 bases not matched to a gene. Germline V gives CDR1 LNHNV, CDR2 YYDKDF (reference sequence). CDR3 coding DNA: TGTGCCACCAGCAGAACGACAGGGGCCGAAAACATTCAGTACTTC. This encodes CATSRTTGAENIQYF.

V and J are TRBV9 and TRBJ1-5, with D unresolved. The CDR3 has 15 amino acids. Looked up from germline, CDR1 is SGDLS and CDR2 is YYNGEE. V was shortened by 0 bases and J by 0 bases, with 7 bases between the two germline ends. CDR3 sequence: CASSVDGDSNQPQHF. The CDR3, as DNA: TGTGCCAGCAGCGTAGACGGGGATAGCAATCAGCCCCAGCATTTT.

The chain joins TRBV5-5 to TRBJ2-3; D remains ambiguous. There are 10 residues in the CDR3. Trimming removed 6 bases at V and 6 bases at J, with 5 bases between. CDR1 is SGHKS, CDR2 YYEKEE, per germline (reference sequence). The CDR3 reads CASNADTQYF. DNA of the CDR3: TGTGCCAGCAATGCGGATACGCAGTATTTT.

The genes are TRBV4-1 and TRBJ2-6; D gene unclear. The CDR3 spans 14 residues. V lost 4 bases and J lost 7, with 11 bases in between. Germline CDR1 MGHRA, CDR2 YSYEKL. Here the CDR3 DNA reads TGCGCCAGCAGCCGCCCTGGAGAAGCCAACGTCCTGACTTTC. This encodes CASSRPGEANVLTF.

The chain carries TRBV12-5 and TRBJ1-1; TRBD1 aligns across 7 bases. Germline V gene lookup returns CDR1 LGHNT and CDR2 FRNRAP. The CDR3 is 13 residues long. V gave up 6 bases and J gave up 6 bases; unmatched junction bases: 7. CDR3 residues: CASGRGGDAEAFF. CDR3 nucleotide sequence: TGTGCTAGTGGCCGAGGGGGCGACGCTGAAGCTTTCTTT.

The chain employs TRBV11-2 and TRBJ2-1; 10 bases are shared with TRBD2. The J segment lost 7 bases and the V segment lost 5 bases, leaving 8 bases of the junction unmatched. This CDR3 comprises 15 residues. Germline loops: CDR1 SGHAT, CDR2 FQNNGV. The CDR3 protein is CASSAVAGGRNEQFF. DNA for the CDR3: TGTGCCAGCAGCGCCGTAGCGGGAGGTCGGAATGAGCAGTTCTTC.

This clone has a single count. The chain employs TRBV28 and TRBJ1-2; tentative D call: TRBD1 (6 bases). Germline loops: CDR1 MDHEN, CDR2 SYDVKM. The CDR3 sequence is 14 residues long. Trimming shortened V by 2 bases and J by 8 bases, and 15 bases separated the two germline ends. The CDR3 loop reads CASSLTGGGRGYTF. The CDR3, as DNA: TGTGCCAGCAGTTTAACGGGGGGCGGACGGGGCTACACCTTC.

This clone has only a few counts. The J gene is TRBJ1-2, the V gene TRBV29-1; TRBD1 agrees at 7 bases. There are 13 residues in the CDR3. CDR1 is SQVTM, CDR2 ANQGSEA, per germline. V was pared by 7 bases and J by 2 bases, with 7 bases of the junction left unmatched. CDR3 in DNA: TGCAGCGGGGGGGAGACAGGGAACTATGGCTACACCTTC. Protein product: CSGGETGNYGYTF.

The chain links TRBV28 to TRBJ2-7, with D maybe TRBD2 (6 bases). This CDR3 spans 14 amino acids. Germline values: CDR1 MDHEN, CDR2 SYDVKM. With 6 bases removed from V and 0 bases from J, the gap between germline ends came to 12 bases. The CDR3 loop is CASRPGTPSYEQYF. CDR3 bases: TGTGCCAGCAGACCAGGGACTCCCTCCTACGAGCAGTACTTC.